The 26 T cell receptor beta chains below all came from one sample that was sequenced in a study of blood T cell repertoires in COVID-19. Assay: immunoSEQ multiplex PCR; the TCRdb copy retains only in-frame clones and omits some. In the table there are around 300,000 clones, 75% to 95% of which are singletons. Sequencing was carried out using peripheral blood. These receptors came from a woman in her 30s with COVID-19, enrolled during active disease.

The chain employs TRBV7-2 and TRBJ2-7, with D possibly being TRBD1 (5 bases). The CDR3 covers 12 residues. Germline CDR1 SGHTA, CDR2 FQGNSA. Trimming took 8 bases from V and 8 from J, leaving 16 bases between them. CDR3 coding DNA: TGTGCCAGCGGTCTGGGGCGTACCCAGCAGTACTTC. Amino acid sequence: CASGLGRTQQYF.

V usage is TRBV5-1 and J usage is TRBJ2-3; 7 nucleotides align to TRBD2. The CDR3 totals 15 residues. Germline loops: CDR1 SGHRS, CDR2 YFSETQ. J lost 1 base, V lost 7 bases, and 9 bases had no gene match. This chain's CDR3 is CASGLEGSRTDTQYF. The CDR3 DNA is TGCGCCAGCGGACTAGAAGGCAGCCGCACAGATACGCAGTATTTT.

V usage is TRBV10-2 and J usage is TRBJ1-5; D might be TRBD1 (5 bases). Germline V gene data show CDR1 as WSHSY and CDR2 as SAAADI. V was trimmed by 3 bases and J by 5 bases, leaving 11 bases between them. This CDR3 has 14 residues. DNA for the CDR3: TGCGCCAGCAGTGACCCGGGGGGGTATCAGCCCCAGCATTTT. Translation gives CASSDPGGYQPQHF.

The J gene is TRBJ2-4, the V gene TRBV3-1 (or the pseudogene TRBV3-2); tentatively, D is TRBD2 (6 bases). The V and J ends lost 4 bases and 7 bases respectively, with 17 bases between them. The CDR3 has 15 residues. CDR1 is LGHDT, CDR2 YNNKEL, per germline (reference sequence). CDR3 in amino acids: CASSRGLQEGNIQYF. The DNA for the CDR3 is TGTGCCAGCAGCCGAGGGCTTCAGGAGGGGAACATTCAGTACTTC.

There are a few counts of this clone. The chain employs TRBV28 and TRBJ1-1; maybe TRBD1 (5 bases). Per germline, CDR1 MDHEN and CDR2 SYDVKM. CDR3 length: 14 residues. V was cut by 1 base and J by 8 bases, with 14 bases left in between. The CDR3 sequence: CASSLFGGGEEAFF. CDR3 sequence (DNA): TGTGCCAGCAGTTTATTCGGCGGGGGGGAAGAAGCTTTCTTT. Drawing the rest from reference TRBV28 and TRBJ1-1, the complete variable domain is DVKVTQSSRYLVKRTGEKVFLECVQDMDHENMFWYRQDPGLGLRLIYFSYDVKMKEKGDIPEGYSVSREKKERFSLILESASTNQTSMYLCASSLFGGGEEAFFGQGTRLTVV.

The chain joins TRBV9 to TRBJ1-2; the match to TRBD1 covers 7 bases. Germline CDR1 is SGDLS and CDR2 is YYNGEE. Germline trimming cut 3 bases from V and 4 bases from J; bases unmatched to any gene: 6. This CDR3 comprises 14 residues. In DNA form, the CDR3 reads TGTGCCAGCAGCGCCTCCGGGACAGCCTATGGCTACACCTTC. This codes for CASSASGTAYGYTF. The full variable domain, its missing parts supplied by reference TRBV9 and TRBJ1-2, is DSGVTQTPKHLITATGQRVTLRCSPRSGDLSVYWYQQSLDQGLQFLIQYYNGEERAKGNILERFSAQQFPDLHSELNLSSLELGDSALYFCASSASGTAYGYTFGSGTRLTVV.

The V and J genes are TRBV30 and TRBJ1-2, with a possible D match to TRBD1 (5 bases). The CDR3 contains 13 residues. Germline values: CDR1 GTSNPN, CDR2 SVGIG (reference sequence). Trimming cost V 0 bases and J 6 bases, with 11 bases left between them. The CDR3 region has the DNA TGTGCCTGGAGTGTATGGGGGGTTGATGGCTACACCTTC. It codes for CAWSVWGVDGYTF.

The chain uses TRBV2 and TRBJ1-1, with 8 nucleotides matching TRBD1. The CDR3 has 14 amino acids. CDR1 is SNHLY, CDR2 FYNNEI, per germline. V gave up 7 bases and J gave up 1 base; unmatched junction bases: 5. The CDR3 reads CASITGGWNTEAFF. For the CDR3, the DNA is TGTGCCAGCATCACAGGGGGATGGAACACTGAAGCTTTCTTT.

This chain uses TRBV9 with TRBJ2-1, with D perhaps matching TRBD2 (5 bases). The germline gives CDR1 SGDLS, CDR2 YYNGEE. The CDR3 extends over 14 amino acids. The V end was cut by 4 bases, the J end by 5 bases, with 13 bases between. As DNA, the CDR3 is TGTGCCAGCAGCCATTGGACGGGAAACAATGAGCAGTTCTTC. Amino acids: CASSHWTGNNEQFF.

This clone was observed once. The rearrangement joins TRBV27 to TRBJ1-1; no clear D gene. V lost 6 bases and J lost 1, with 9 bases in between. Germline V gene data show CDR1 as MNHEY and CDR2 as SMNVEV (reference sequence). The CDR3 runs 13 residues. The CDR3, as DNA: TGTGCCAGCAGCCCTACAGCGAACACTGAAGCTTTCTTT. Translation gives CASSPTANTEAFF.

This clone was seen a few times. This rearrangement joins TRBV6-6 to TRBJ1-1; D not resolved. The germline V and J ends were trimmed by 11 bases and 3 bases, with 22 bases remaining between them. CDR1 is MNHNY, CDR2 SVGAGI, per germline (reference sequence). This CDR3 spans 15 amino acids. CDR3 in amino acids: CAALGRTGADTEAFF. In DNA, the CDR3 is TGTGCCGCGCTGGGCCGTACGGGAGCCGACACTGAAGCTTTCTTT.

The J gene is TRBJ1-3, the V gene TRBV19; D not certain. V dropped 7 bases and J dropped 2 bases, with 15 bases sitting between them. The germline gives CDR1 LNHDA, CDR2 SQIVND (reference sequence). The CDR3 runs to 15 residues. The CDR3 loop is CASTPAGSPGNTIYF. The CDR3, as DNA: TGTGCCAGTACCCCAGCGGGCAGCCCTGGAAACACCATATATTTT.

The rearrangement links TRBV18 to TRBJ2-3; D not certain. Germline CDR1 reads KGHSH; CDR2 reads LQKENI. The V gene lost 3 bases and the J gene lost 0 bases, with 7 bases spanning the gap. CDR3 length equals 14 residues. The CDR3: CASSPSSSTDTQYF. The CDR3 DNA follows: TGTGCCAGCTCACCCTCCTCTAGCACAGATACGCAGTATTTT. The full variable domain, rest sourced from reference TRBV18 and TRBJ2-3, is NAGVMQNPRHLVRRRGQEARLRCSPMKGHSHVYWYRQLPEEGLKFMVYLQKENIIDESGMPKERFSAEFPKEGPSILRIQQVVRGDSAAYFCASSPSSSTDTQYFGPGTRLTVL.

The chain combines TRBV6-4 with TRBJ2-1; 9 nucleotides match TRBD1. CDR3 length equals 15 residues. Germline V CDR1 and CDR2: MRHNA, SNTAGT. Trimming at V came to 2 bases and at J to 6 bases, leaving 5 bases not matched to a gene. The CDR3 here is CASSDGQGPVNEQFF. The CDR3, as DNA: TGTGCCAGCAGTGACGGACAGGGGCCGGTCAATGAGCAGTTCTTC.

V is TRBV6-2 or TRBV6-3 and J is TRBJ1-2, with TRBD1 as a possible D gene (5 bases). The CDR3 runs 17 residues. Per germline, CDR1 MNHEY and CDR2 SVGEGT. V lost 2 bases, J lost 2 bases, and 18 bases lay in between. CDR3 protein: CASSYDTRDTGNYGYTF. CDR3 bases: TGTGCCAGCAGTTACGACACTCGTGATACAGGCAACTATGGCTACACCTTC.

The chain links TRBV15 to TRBJ2-5, with D maybe TRBD1 (6 bases). CDR3 size: 14 residues. V gave up 6 bases and J gave up 4 bases, with 15 bases separating them. Germline V lookup: CDR1 LNHNV, CDR2 YYDKDF (reference sequence). CDR3 sequence: CATRGRGLGETQYF. The CDR3 DNA reads as TGTGCCACCAGGGGCAGGGGTTTGGGAGAGACCCAGTACTTC.

The chain has TRBV7-2 and TRBJ1-1; possibly TRBD1 for D (6 bases). Trimming shortened V by 1 base and J by 5 bases, and 11 bases separated the two germline ends. CDR1 is SGHTA and CDR2 is FQGNSA in the germline V gene. CDR3 length equals 14 residues. This CDR3 reads CASSLGGPYTEAFF. The CDR3 DNA follows: TGTGCCAGCAGCTTAGGGGGGCCATATACTGAAGCTTTCTTT.

This sequence joins TRBV27 and TRBJ2-7; D gene ambiguous. The germline CDR1 and CDR2 sequences are MNHEY and SMNVEV (reference sequence). Trimming shortened V by 4 bases and J by 7 bases, and 5 bases separated the two germline ends. The CDR3 loop spans 10 amino acids. The DNA for the CDR3 is TGTGCCAGCAGTTGTCGGGAGCAGTACTTC. It is translated as CASSCREQYF.

The chain links TRBV5-6 to TRBJ1-2, with TRBD1 matching 8 bases. V was pared by 4 bases and J by 5 bases, with 7 bases of the junction left unmatched. The germline CDR1 and CDR2 sequences are SGHDT and YYEEEE. CDR3 length equals 14 residues. The CDR3 sequence: CASSPRTGWYGYTF. CDR3 sequence (DNA): TGTGCCAGCAGCCCGCGGACAGGGTGGTATGGCTACACCTTC.

The sample holds one count of this clone. CDR3 coding DNA: TGTGCCAGCAGCTTAGACGGGGTTAACACCGGGGAGCTGTTTTTT. It translates to CASSLDGVNTGELFF. The V and J genes are TRBV11-1 and TRBJ2-2; D might be TRBD2 (5 bases). Germline CDR1 reads SGHAT; CDR2 reads FQDESV (reference sequence). CDR3 length equals 15 residues. V was pared by 1 base and J by 2 bases, with 8 bases between.

J is TRBJ2-2 and V is TRBV10-2, with a possible D match to TRBD2 (5 bases). Trimming took off 10 bases at V and 4 bases at J, with 16 bases between the two ends. The length of the CDR3 is 14 residues. Germline V lookup: CDR1 WSHSY, CDR2 SAAADI. CDR3 amino acids: CATVNLEGTGELFF. CDR3 DNA sequence: TGCGCCACGGTGAACCTAGAGGGCACCGGGGAGCTGTTTTTT.

The chain links TRBV5-1 to TRBJ2-2; D possibly corresponds to TRBD1 (5 bases). The length of the CDR3 is 14 residues. The germline V gene has CDR1 SGHRS and CDR2 YFSETQ. Trimming shortened V by 2 bases and J by 4 bases, and 9 bases separated the two germline ends. The CDR3 sequence is CASSFAGFTGELFF. For the CDR3, the DNA is TGCGCCAGCAGCTTCGCAGGGTTCACCGGGGAGCTGTTTTTT.

This chain links TRBV18 with TRBJ1-1; D gene unclear. The CDR3 contains 15 residues. Trimming left V 3 bases short and J 0 bases short, with 11 bases between. Germline V gene lookup returns CDR1 KGHSH and CDR2 LQKENI. This CDR3 reads CASSPGGTMNTEAFF. The CDR3 DNA follows: TGTGCCAGCTCACCGGGAGGAACCATGAACACTGAAGCTTTCTTT.

Here the CDR3 reads CASSKTGVGSGEQYF. DNA for the CDR3: TGTGCCAGCAGCAAGACAGGCGTCGGGTCGGGGGAGCAGTACTTC. The rearrangement links TRBV7-9 to TRBJ2-7, with a possible D match to TRBD1 (6 bases). The V gene's germline CDR1 is SEHNR and CDR2 FQNEAQ (reference sequence). V was clipped by 5 bases and J by 7 bases, with 21 bases between them. The CDR3 loop spans 15 amino acids.

The rearrangement joins TRBV9 to TRBJ2-1, with D perhaps TRBD1 (7 bases). The CDR3 runs 16 residues. V gave up 2 bases and J gave up 4 bases, with 16 bases separating them. The germline CDR1 and CDR2 sequences are SGDLS and YYNGEE. The CDR3 loop reads CASSVRGDRLYNEQFF. CDR3 coding DNA: TGTGCCAGCAGCGTCAGGGGGGACAGACTGTACAATGAGCAGTTCTTC.

The chain links TRBV29-1 to TRBJ1-3, with 7 bases lining up with TRBD1. The CDR3 runs to 13 residues. The germline V gene encodes CDR1 SQVTM and CDR2 ANQGSEA. J was trimmed by 2 bases and V by 4 bases; bases with no gene match: 2. CDR3 nucleotides: TGCAGCGTTGCCGGGACAGCTGGAAACACCATATATTTT. Translating it yields CSVAGTAGNTIYF.